This T cell receptor (beta chain) was identified in a study of blood T cell repertoires in COVID-19. Trimming took 4 bases from V and 0 from J, leaving 4 bases between them. The CDR3 sequence is 12 residues long. Germline CDR1 and CDR2: SEHNR and FQNEAQ (reference sequence). Only in-frame clones appear in the TCRdb table, and some are missing; sequencing was by immunoSEQ multiplex PCR. This table has around 62,000 clones, about 82% appearing once. The TCR was taken from a man aged 50-60 years with acute or convalescent COVID-19. Sequencing was carried out using peripheral blood. The V and J genes are TRBV7-9 and TRBJ2-7; D unclear. The CDR3 here is CASSSFSYEQYF. DNA of the CDR3: TGTGCCAGCAGCTCATTCTCCTACGAGCAGTACTTC.